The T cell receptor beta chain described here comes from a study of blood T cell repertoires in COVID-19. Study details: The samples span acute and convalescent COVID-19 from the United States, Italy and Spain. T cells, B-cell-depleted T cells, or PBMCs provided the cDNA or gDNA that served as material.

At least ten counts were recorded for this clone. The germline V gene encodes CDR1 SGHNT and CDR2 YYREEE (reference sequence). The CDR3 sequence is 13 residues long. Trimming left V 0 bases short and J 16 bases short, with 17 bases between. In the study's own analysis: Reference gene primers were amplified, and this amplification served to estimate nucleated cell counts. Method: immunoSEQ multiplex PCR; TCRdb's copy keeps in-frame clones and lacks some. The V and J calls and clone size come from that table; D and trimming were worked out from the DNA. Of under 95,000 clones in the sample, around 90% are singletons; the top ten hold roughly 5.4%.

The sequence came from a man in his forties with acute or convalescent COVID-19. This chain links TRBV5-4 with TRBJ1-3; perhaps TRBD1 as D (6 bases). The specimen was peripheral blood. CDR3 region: CASSLAGGPTSYF. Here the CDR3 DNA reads TGTGCCAGCAGCTTGGCGGGGGGCCCTACTAGTTATTTT.